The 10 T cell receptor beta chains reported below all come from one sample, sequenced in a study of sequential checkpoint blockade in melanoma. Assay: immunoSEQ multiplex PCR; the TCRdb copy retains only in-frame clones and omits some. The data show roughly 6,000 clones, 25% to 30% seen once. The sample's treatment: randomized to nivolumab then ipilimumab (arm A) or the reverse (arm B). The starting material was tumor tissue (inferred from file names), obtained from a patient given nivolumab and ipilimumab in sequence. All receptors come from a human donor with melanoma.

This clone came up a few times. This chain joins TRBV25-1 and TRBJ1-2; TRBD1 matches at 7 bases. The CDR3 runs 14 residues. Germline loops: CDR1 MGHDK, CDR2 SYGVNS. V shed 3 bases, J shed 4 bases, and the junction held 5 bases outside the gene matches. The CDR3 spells CASSDRQGPYGYTF. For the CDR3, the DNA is TGTGCCAGCAGTGACCGACAGGGACCCTATGGCTACACCTTC.

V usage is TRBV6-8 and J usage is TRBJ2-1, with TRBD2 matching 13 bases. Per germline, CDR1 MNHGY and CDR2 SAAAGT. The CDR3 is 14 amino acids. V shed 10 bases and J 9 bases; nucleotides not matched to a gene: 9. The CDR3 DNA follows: TGTGCCATCAATGGACTAGCGGGAGTGGGTGAGCAGTTCTTC. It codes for CAINGLAGVGEQFF.

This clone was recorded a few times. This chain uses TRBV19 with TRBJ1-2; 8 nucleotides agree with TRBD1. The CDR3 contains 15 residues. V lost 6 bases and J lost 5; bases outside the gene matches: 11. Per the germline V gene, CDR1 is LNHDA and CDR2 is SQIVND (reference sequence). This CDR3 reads CASRLDRGALYGYTF. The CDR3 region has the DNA TGTGCCAGTAGACTCGACAGGGGCGCGCTATATGGCTACACCTTC.

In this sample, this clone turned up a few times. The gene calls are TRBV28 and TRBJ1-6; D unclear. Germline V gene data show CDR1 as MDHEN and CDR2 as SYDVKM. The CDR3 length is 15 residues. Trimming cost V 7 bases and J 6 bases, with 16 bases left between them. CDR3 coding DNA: TGTGCCAGCAAGGAAGATTCGAGCGTTAATTCACCCCTCCACTTT. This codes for CASKEDSSVNSPLHF.

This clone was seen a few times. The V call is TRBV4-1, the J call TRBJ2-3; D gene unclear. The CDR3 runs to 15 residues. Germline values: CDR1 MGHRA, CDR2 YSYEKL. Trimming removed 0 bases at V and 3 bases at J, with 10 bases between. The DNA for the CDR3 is TGCGCCAGCAGCCAAGAGGGCTTTAAGACAGATACGCAGTATTTT. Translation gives CASSQEGFKTDTQYF.

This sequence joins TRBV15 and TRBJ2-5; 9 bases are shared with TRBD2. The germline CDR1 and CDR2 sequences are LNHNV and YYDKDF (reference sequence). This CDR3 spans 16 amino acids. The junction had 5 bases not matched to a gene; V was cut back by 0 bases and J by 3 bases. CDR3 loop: CATSRDQVAGEETQYF. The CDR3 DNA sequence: TGTGCCACCAGCAGAGATCAGGTAGCGGGGGAAGAGACCCAGTACTTC.

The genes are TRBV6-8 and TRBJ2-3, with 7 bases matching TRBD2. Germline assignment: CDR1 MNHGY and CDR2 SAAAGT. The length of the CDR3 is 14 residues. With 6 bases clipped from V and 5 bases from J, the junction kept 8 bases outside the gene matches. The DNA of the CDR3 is TGTGCCAGCAGCAAGCCGGGACTACAAGATACGCAGTATTTT. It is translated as CASSKPGLQDTQYF.

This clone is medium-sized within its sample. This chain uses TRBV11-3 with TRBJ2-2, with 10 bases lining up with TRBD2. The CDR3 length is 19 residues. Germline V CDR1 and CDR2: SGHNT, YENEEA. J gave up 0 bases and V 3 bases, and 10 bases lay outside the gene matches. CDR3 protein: CASSFLAGAIIPNTGELFF. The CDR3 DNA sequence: TGTGCCAGCAGCTTTCTAGCGGGGGCCATAATACCGAACACCGGGGAGCTGTTTTTT.

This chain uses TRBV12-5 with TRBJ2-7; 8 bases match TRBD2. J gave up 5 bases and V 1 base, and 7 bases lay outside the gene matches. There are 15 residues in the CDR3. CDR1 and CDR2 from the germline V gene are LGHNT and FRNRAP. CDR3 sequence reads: CASGLGGLAWHEQYF. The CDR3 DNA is TGTGCTAGTGGTTTGGGAGGACTAGCATGGCACGAGCAGTACTTC.

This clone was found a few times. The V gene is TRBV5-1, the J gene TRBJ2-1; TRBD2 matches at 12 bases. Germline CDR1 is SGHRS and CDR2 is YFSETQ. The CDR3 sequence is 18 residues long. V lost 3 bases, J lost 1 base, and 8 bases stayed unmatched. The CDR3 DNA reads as TGCGCCAGCAGCTGGCCCTTGACTAGCGGGAGATCCTACAATGAGCAGTTCTTC. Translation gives CASSWPLTSGRSYNEQFF.